This T cell receptor (beta chain) was sequenced in a study of blood T cell repertoires in COVID-19. Germline V gene lookup returns CDR1 SGHNT and CDR2 YENEEA. V shed 8 bases, J shed 0 bases, and the junction held 9 bases outside the gene matches. CDR3 size: 16 residues. TCRdb keeps only in-frame clones here, not all; method: immunoSEQ multiplex PCR. The sample has about 140,000 clones, approximately 86% seen once; the top ten hold approximately 8.2%. Specimen: peripheral blood. The chain links TRBV11-3 to TRBJ1-1, with 10 bases matching TRBD1. This sequence originates from a woman in her sixties with acute or convalescent COVID-19. The CDR3 nucleotides read TGTGCCAGCTATGAAGGGACAGGGGCCATGAACACTGAAGCTTTCTTT. This sequence encodes CASYEGTGAMNTEAFF.